The 19 T cell receptor beta chains below come from one sample, sequenced in a study of T cells in localized non-small cell lung cancer. Here immunoSEQ multiplex PCR was the method, and the copy in TCRdb shows in-frame clones only, minus some. The sample contains around 23,000 clones, around 90% of which appear only once. Sequenced material: peripheral blood mononuclear cells, taken before any cancer treatment. Every receptor here comes from a male donor aged 60 or older with stage II lung adenocarcinoma.

This chain uses TRBV19 with TRBJ1-5; D might be TRBD1 (5 bases). Looked up from germline, CDR1 is LNHDA and CDR2 is SQIVND (reference sequence). The length of the CDR3 is 22 residues. Deletions cut 5 bases from V and 0 bases from J, with 32 bases between. CDR3 amino acids: CASSSGRWGRPATEGSNQPQHF. CDR3 DNA sequence: TGTGCCAGTAGTTCCGGGCGCTGGGGCAGACCAGCTACGGAGGGTAGCAATCAGCCCCAGCATTTT. The full variable domain, completed using reference TRBV19 and TRBJ1-5, is DGGITQSPKYLFRKEGQNVTLSCEQNLNHDAMYWYRQDPGQGLRLIYYSQIVNDFQKGDIAEGYSVSREKKESFPLTVTSAQKNPTAFYLCASSSGRWGRPATEGSNQPQHFGDGTRLSIL.

The genes are TRBV2 and TRBJ2-1; weak D call: TRBD2 (6 bases). Germline CDR1 SNHLY, CDR2 FYNNEI. The V end was cut by 5 bases, the J end by 8 bases, with 13 bases between. This CDR3 is built from 13 residues. The CDR3 region has the DNA TGTGCCAGCAGTCTGACTAGTTTCTATGAGCAGTTCTTC. Its protein product is CASSLTSFYEQFF. The full variable domain, in which reference TRBV2 and TRBJ2-1 provide the parts outside the CDR3, is EPEVTQTPSHQVTQMGQEVILRCVPISNHLYFYWYRQILGQKVEFLVSFYNNEISEKSEIFDDQFSVERPDGSNFTLKIRSTKLEDSAMYFCASSLTSFYEQFFGPGTRLTVL.

The chain couples TRBV29-1 to TRBJ2-2; D unresolved. Germline values: CDR1 SQVTM, CDR2 ANQGSEA. The CDR3 spans 11 residues. Trimming removed 7 bases from V and 6 bases from J, with 9 bases in between. CDR3 sequence (DNA): TGCAGCGCCCAGGTTGCCGGGGAGCTGTTTTTT. It specifies CSAQVAGELFF.

The rearrangement joins TRBV6-1 to TRBJ2-3; 11 bases are a match to TRBD2. The CDR3 contains 15 residues. The germline gives CDR1 MNHNS, CDR2 SASEGT. Trimming at V came to 1 base and at J to 3 bases, leaving 0 bases not matched to a gene. The CDR3 region is CASSEVAGGTDTQYF. CDR3 in DNA: TGTGCCAGCAGTGAAGTAGCGGGAGGGACAGATACGCAGTATTTT.

The chain links TRBV5-4 to TRBJ2-2; a possible D gene is TRBD2 (6 bases). Trimming removed 6 bases from V and 2 bases from J, with 8 bases in between. The CDR3 runs 13 residues. The germline CDR1 and CDR2 sequences are SGHNT and YYREEE (reference sequence). CDR3 region: CASTRGNTGELFF. Here the CDR3 DNA reads TGTGCCAGCACGCGGGGAAACACCGGGGAGCTGTTTTTT.

The chain employs TRBV5-1 and TRBJ2-2, with 11 positions matching TRBD2. Germline-derived CDR1 and CDR2 are SGHRS and YFSETQ. V gave up 6 bases and J gave up 6 bases; unmatched junction bases: 10. The CDR3 is 16 amino acids. In DNA, the CDR3 is TGCGCCAGCATGCTAGGTTGGGGACTAGCGGCCGGGGAGCTGTTTTTT. This gives the protein CASMLGWGLAAGELFF.

This sequence joins TRBV18 and TRBJ2-7, with D uncertain. Trimming took 4 bases from V and 2 from J, leaving 6 bases between them. The germline CDR1 and CDR2 sequences are KGHSH and LQKENI. The CDR3 consists of 12 residues. CDR3 DNA sequence: TGTGCCAGCTCACGATCAACCTACGAGCAGTACTTC. This sequence encodes CASSRSTYEQYF. The full variable domain, rest sourced from reference TRBV18 and TRBJ2-7, is NAGVMQNPRHLVRRRGQEARLRCSPMKGHSHVYWYRQLPEEGLKFMVYLQKENIIDESGMPKERFSAEFPKEGPSILRIQQVVRGDSAAYFCASSRSTYEQYFGPGTRLTVT.

The chain uses TRBV5-4 and TRBJ1-2, with D perhaps TRBD1 (6 bases). CDR1 SGHNT and CDR2 YYREEE come from the germline V gene (reference sequence). The length of the CDR3 is 13 residues. Trimming pared 0 bases from V and 6 bases from J, leaving 9 bases between. The CDR3 is CASSLVGGDGYTF. Written as DNA, the CDR3 is TGTGCCAGCAGCTTGGTGGGGGGCGATGGCTACACCTTC. Looking up the rest from reference TRBV5-4 and TRBJ1-2 gives the full variable domain: ETGVTQSPTHLIKTRGQQVTLRCSSQSGHNTVSWYQQALGQGPQFIFQYYREEENGRGNFPPRFSGLQFPNYSSELNVNALELDDSALYLCASSLVGGDGYTFGSGTRLTVV.

The rearrangement links TRBV6-5 to TRBJ2-1; TRBD2 matches at 12 bases. The CDR3 is 15 amino acids. The germline CDR1 and CDR2 sequences are MNHEY and SVGAGI. The junction had 10 bases not matched to a gene; V was cut back by 7 bases and J by 9 bases. CDR3 protein: CASTHTGLAGREQFF. The CDR3 coding sequence is TGTGCCAGCACCCACACGGGACTAGCGGGCCGTGAGCAGTTCTTC.

The rearrangement links TRBV19 to TRBJ2-2, with D uncertain. Per germline, CDR1 LNHDA and CDR2 SQIVND (reference sequence). Trimming cost V 6 bases and J 3 bases, with 5 bases left between them. CDR3 size: 12 residues. The CDR3 DNA is TGTGCCAGTAGCTTTTACACCGGGGAGCTGTTTTTT. Residues: CASSFYTGELFF.

The rearrangement joins TRBV9 to TRBJ2-7; 10 bases map to TRBD1. The trim removed 3 bases at V and 3 bases at J, leaving 0 bases unmatched. CDR1 and CDR2 from the germline V gene are SGDLS and YYNGEE. This CDR3 is built from 13 residues. Written as DNA, the CDR3 is TGTGCCAGCAGCGGGACAGGGGGCTACGAGCAGTACTTC. Translating it yields CASSGTGGYEQYF.

J is TRBJ2-1 and V is TRBV6-1; D remains unclear. This CDR3 region has 14 residues. CDR1 MNHNS and CDR2 SASEGT come from the germline V gene. Trimming removed 3 bases from V and 9 bases from J, with 15 bases in between. The CDR3, as DNA: TGTGCCAGCAGTGACCCTCCACAAGCTGTTGAGCAGTTCTTC. Translating gives CASSDPPQAVEQFF.

This clone was detected once. The V call is TRBV29-1, the J call TRBJ1-6; TRBD1 agrees at 9 bases. CDR1 is SQVTM, CDR2 ANQGSEA, per germline. The CDR3 totals 12 residues. Germline trimming cut 5 bases from V and 9 bases from J; bases unmatched to any gene: 2. As DNA, the CDR3 is TGCAGCGTTACAGGGGGCTTTTCACCCCTCCACTTT. This gives the protein CSVTGGFSPLHF.

V and J are TRBV4-1 and TRBJ1-2; possible D gene TRBD1, 6 bases. V was trimmed by 1 base and J by 4 bases, leaving 13 bases between them. CDR1 and CDR2 from the germline V gene are MGHRA and YSYEKL. This CDR3 is built from 15 residues. DNA of the CDR3: TGCGCCAGCAGCCAAGTCGGGGGGCGCCCCTATGGCTACACCTTC. This sequence encodes CASSQVGGRPYGYTF.

V and J are TRBV19 and TRBJ2-7; 10 nucleotides align to TRBD2. Germline loops: CDR1 LNHDA, CDR2 SQIVND (reference sequence). This CDR3 is built from 13 residues. V trimming: 4 bases; J trimming: 6 bases; junction bases outside the gene matches: 3. CDR3 sequence: CASSTSGGREQYF. The CDR3 DNA reads TGTGCCAGTAGTACTAGCGGGGGCCGCGAGCAGTACTTC.

This clone was found once. The chain links TRBV10-2 to TRBJ2-3; 8 nucleotides line up with TRBD1. CDR3 length: 15 residues. V lost 0 bases to trimming and J lost 3 bases; unmatched junction nucleotides: 2. The germline V gene encodes CDR1 WSHSY and CDR2 SAAADI. The DNA for the CDR3 is TGCGCCAGCAGTGAGTCGGACAGGGTGACAGATACGCAGTATTTT. Its protein product is CASSESDRVTDTQYF.

The chain is built from TRBV4-1 and TRBJ2-6; no firm D call. Trimming took off 8 bases at V and 4 bases at J, with 12 bases between the two ends. The CDR3 has 14 residues. Germline V gene sequence: CDR1 MGHRA, CDR2 YSYEKL. CDR3 in DNA: TGCGCCAGCCGGGCAGGTAGGGGGGCCAACGTCCTGACTTTC. Its protein is CASRAGRGANVLTF.

This clone was picked up one time. This rearrangement joins TRBV4-1 to TRBJ2-2; 9 nucleotides match TRBD1. CDR3 length: 17 amino acids. Germline V CDR1 and CDR2: MGHRA, YSYEKL. Trimming took 4 bases from V and 5 from J; bases not matched to a gene: 11. The CDR3 region has the DNA TGCGCCAGCAGCCTAGGCGCGGGACAGGGAACAACCGGGGAGCTGTTTTTT. Translation: CASSLGAGQGTTGELFF.

With respect to this clone: A junction end diverges from the germline sequence, so it may reflect a read error. This chain connects TRBV28 to TRBJ1-5; D call uncertain. The CDR3 length is 16 residues. Germline CDR1 is MDHEN and CDR2 is SYDVKM. CDR3 protein: CASSLWVGSSDQPQHF. CDR3 DNA: TGTGCCAGCAGTTTATGGGTGGGCAGTAGCGATCAGCCCCAGCATTTT.